These 10 T cell receptor beta chains were all obtained from the same sample, sequenced in a study of blood T cell repertoires in COVID-19. Some clones are missing from TCRdb's copy, which holds only in-frame ones; the method was immunoSEQ multiplex PCR. The sample shows roughly 270,000 clones, 88% of them seen only once. The sequenced material came from peripheral blood. All receptors come from a man aged 18 to 29 with active or convalescent COVID-19.

This clone was seen only a few times. The chain carries TRBV10-3 and TRBJ2-1, with D perhaps matching TRBD1 (5 bases). Trimming took off 3 bases at V and 0 bases at J, with 12 bases between the two ends. The CDR3 is made up of 16 amino acids. CDR1 and CDR2 from the germline V gene are ENHRY and SYGVKD. CDR3 region: CAISDRQPPSYNEQFF. DNA of the CDR3: TGTGCCATCAGTGACCGACAGCCGCCCTCCTACAATGAGCAGTTCTTC.

The chain joins TRBV18 to TRBJ2-7, with D maybe TRBD1 (6 bases). With 5 bases removed from V and 7 bases from J, the gap between germline ends came to 18 bases. Germline V gene sequence: CDR1 KGHSH, CDR2 LQKENI. CDR3 length equals 14 residues. The CDR3 DNA reads TGTGCCAGCTCAGAGGGGGAGTCAACTGGGGAGCAGTACTTC. Translated, it gives CASSEGESTGEQYF.

This clone turned up a few times. The chain carries TRBV29-1 and TRBJ2-3; D is perhaps TRBD2 (6 bases). CDR3 size: 14 residues. V lost 8 bases, J lost 2 bases, and 17 bases lay in between. Germline V gives CDR1 SQVTM, CDR2 ANQGSEA. The CDR3 reads CSPVLRGPTDTQYF. CDR3 nucleotide sequence: TGCAGCCCGGTTCTGCGGGGCCCCACAGATACGCAGTATTTT.

This clone has just one count. The chain employs TRBV11-1 and TRBJ2-7; D perhaps matches TRBD1 (5 bases). CDR1 and CDR2 from the germline V gene are SGHAT and FQDESV (reference sequence). The germline V and J ends were trimmed by 5 bases and 2 bases, with 16 bases remaining between them. CDR3 size: 15 residues. The CDR3 here is CASSKTDLLPYEQYF. CDR3 sequence (DNA): TGTGCCAGCAGCAAGACAGACCTCCTCCCCTACGAGCAGTACTTC.

The rearrangement joins TRBV5-6 to TRBJ2-3, with D perhaps matching TRBD2 (5 bases). The V end lost 0 bases, the J end lost 3 bases, and 14 bases lay between the germline ends. Germline V gene data show CDR1 as SGHDT and CDR2 as YYEEEE. The CDR3 sequence is 16 residues long. The CDR3 region has the DNA TGTGCCAGCAGCTTGGGGGTTAGCGTTAAGACAGATACGCAGTATTTT. This codes for CASSLGVSVKTDTQYF.

J is TRBJ2-7 and V is TRBV6-6, with 7 bases aligning to TRBD2. Germline CDR1 and CDR2: MNHNY and SVGAGI (reference sequence). V lost 8 bases, J lost 6 bases, and 10 bases stayed unmatched. The CDR3 runs to 13 residues. The CDR3: CASLRDYPGEQYF. DNA of the CDR3: TGTGCCAGCCTCAGGGACTATCCTGGCGAGCAGTACTTC.

This chain joins TRBV5-8 and TRBJ2-2; 11 positions match TRBD1. Trimming cost V 4 bases and J 3 bases; bases outside gene matches: 2. This CDR3 contains 15 residues. Per the germline V gene, CDR1 is SGHTS and CDR2 is YDEGEE. The CDR3: CASSLGQGDTGELFF. DNA for the CDR3: TGTGCCAGCAGCCTGGGACAGGGGGACACCGGGGAGCTGTTTTTT.

The J gene is TRBJ2-3, the V gene TRBV10-1; 8 nucleotides agree with TRBD2. Per the germline V gene, CDR1 is WNHNN and CDR2 is SYGVQD (reference sequence). The CDR3 spans 15 residues. V shed 4 bases, J shed 6 bases, and the junction held 9 bases outside the gene matches. In nucleotides, the CDR3 is TGCGCCAGCAGTGGCGGGGGGCCCGTCGGGGATACGCAGTATTTT. This sequence encodes CASSGGGPVGDTQYF.

J is TRBJ2-1 and V is TRBV19; 8 bases align to TRBD2. With V trimmed by 9 bases and J by 6 bases, 16 bases remained unmatched. CDR3 length equals 16 residues. Germline V gene data show CDR1 as LNHDA and CDR2 as SQIVND (reference sequence). The CDR3 nucleotides read TGTGCCAGCCTCCCGAGGGGTAGCGGGGACCGCAATGAGCAGTTCTTC. The encoded protein is CASLPRGSGDRNEQFF.

This clone has only a few counts. This chain links TRBV5-6 with TRBJ1-1; no clear D gene. The CDR3 is 14 amino acids. Trimming took off 2 bases at V and 4 bases at J, with 12 bases between the two ends. Looked up from germline, CDR1 is SGHDT and CDR2 is YYEEEE. The CDR3 DNA reads TGTGCCAGCAGCTTTCCCGGGTTGGCCACTGAAGCTTTCTTT. Protein sequence: CASSFPGLATEAFF.